These 20 T cell receptor beta chains were all obtained from the same sample, sequenced in a study of Ad26.COV2.S vaccination and SARS-CoV-2 variants. Treatment: around 19 received Ad26.COV2.S at low or high dose, single or two shots; about 5 received placebo; per-sample allocation not given. Material that was analyzed had been drawn on day 63 after the first vaccine or placebo injection. The table came from immunoSEQ multiplex PCR; TCRdb's copy has only in-frame clones and leaves some out. This sample yields a few hundred thousand clones, of which 75% to 95% are seen a single time; 9% to 15% belongs to the top ten. The sequenced sample was peripheral blood, obtained in a trial of Ad26.COV2.S vaccine versus placebo. These receptors all stem from a person aged 18-65 years who received the Ad26.COV2.S COVID-19 vaccine or a placebo.

The chain couples TRBV28 to TRBJ1-2, with D maybe TRBD1 (6 bases). Germline CDR1 and CDR2: MDHEN and SYDVKM. The CDR3 is 14 residues long. The V and J ends lost 3 bases and 2 bases respectively, with 10 bases between them. The CDR3 loop is CASSFGGANYGYTF. The CDR3 region has the DNA TGTGCCAGCAGTTTTGGGGGGGCGAACTATGGCTACACCTTC.

The rearrangement links TRBV9 to TRBJ2-2, with TRBD1 identical over 7 bases. With V trimmed by 3 bases and J by 1 base, 6 bases remained unmatched. The CDR3 sequence is 16 residues long. Germline-derived CDR1 and CDR2 are SGDLS and YYNGEE. CDR3 coding DNA: TGTGCCAGCAGCGAGAGACAGGGTGGGAACACCGGGGAGCTGTTTTTT. Translation: CASSERQGGNTGELFF. Filled out from reference TRBV9 and TRBJ2-2, the complete variable domain reads DSGVTQTPKHLITATGQRVTLRCSPRSGDLSVYWYQQSLDQGLQFLIQYYNGEERAKGNILERFSAQQFPDLHSELNLSSLELGDSALYFCASSERQGGNTGELFFGEGSRLTVL.

The chain recombines TRBV4-1 with TRBJ1-1; TRBD1 matches 8 bases. With V trimmed by 1 base and J by 11 bases, 0 bases remained unmatched. This CDR3 has 11 amino acids. The germline V gene encodes CDR1 MGHRA and CDR2 YSYEKL. The CDR3 coding sequence is TGCGCCAGCAGCCAAGGACAGGGGGCTTTCTTT. It codes for CASSQGQGAFF.

The J gene is TRBJ1-6, the V gene TRBV5-1, with D uncertain. The germline V and J ends were trimmed by 0 bases and 4 bases, with 14 bases remaining between them. CDR1 is SGHRS and CDR2 is YFSETQ in the germline V gene. The CDR3 covers 17 residues. CDR3 nucleotides: TGCGCCAGCAGCTTGGCCAGTCCGCTTCGATATAATTCACCCCTCCACTTT. Its translation is CASSLASPLRYNSPLHF.

The chain combines TRBV6-5 with TRBJ2-7; maybe TRBD1 (7 bases). The CDR3 is 15 residues long. V lost 6 bases to trimming and J lost 3 bases, with 18 bases between them. CDR1 and CDR2 (germline): MNHEY, SVGAGI. The CDR3 spells CASSPVAGGFYEQYF. In nucleotides, the CDR3 is TGTGCCAGCAGCCCCGTGGCAGGGGGGTTCTACGAGCAGTACTTC.

This clone was counted a few times. The chain couples TRBV10-1 to TRBJ2-2; the D gene is possibly TRBD1 (5 bases). The V gene's germline CDR1 is WNHNN and CDR2 SYGVQD (reference sequence). Trimming took off 6 bases at V and 0 bases at J, with 8 bases between the two ends. This CDR3 contains 14 residues. The DNA for the CDR3 is TGCGCCAGCAGCCGGACATCGAACACCGGGGAGCTGTTTTTT. Translated, it gives CASSRTSNTGELFF.

This clone was counted once. The chain recombines TRBV7-7 with TRBJ2-3, with 7 bases matching TRBD2. This CDR3 contains 15 residues. J was trimmed by 6 bases and V by 2 bases; bases with no gene match: 8. Germline CDR1 and CDR2: SSHAT and FNYEAQ (reference sequence). Here the CDR3 DNA reads TGTGCCAGCAGCTTATCTAGCGGCCCGTTTGATACGCAGTATTTT. It codes for CASSLSSGPFDTQYF.

This sequence joins TRBV30 and TRBJ2-7; possibly TRBD2 for D (5 bases). This CDR3 is built from 16 residues. V was cut by 0 bases and J by 0 bases, with 15 bases left in between. Germline CDR1 and CDR2: GTSNPN and SVGIG (reference sequence). CDR3 sequence: CAWSVPEGLASYEQYF. The CDR3 DNA is TGTGCCTGGAGTGTACCAGAGGGTCTGGCCTCCTACGAGCAGTACTTC. Drawing the rest from reference TRBV30 and TRBJ2-7, the complete variable domain is SQTIHQWPATLVQPVGSPLSLECTVEGTSNPNLYWYRQAAGRGLQLLFYSVGIGQISSEVPQNLSASRPQDRQFILSSKKLLLSDSGFYLCAWSVPEGLASYEQYFGPGTRLTVT.

V is TRBV6-4 and J is TRBJ2-7, with D perhaps TRBD1 (6 bases). The CDR3 totals 16 residues. V lost 1 base to trimming and J lost 5 bases, with 18 bases between them. Germline CDR1 MRHNA, CDR2 SNTAGT. This CDR3 is CASSDLAGENLHEQYF. Written as DNA, the CDR3 is TGTGCCAGCAGTGACTTGGCAGGGGAAAATCTCCACGAGCAGTACTTC.

The gene calls are TRBV5-4 and TRBJ2-3; D possibly uses TRBD1 or TRBD2 (5 bases each). V was shortened by 4 bases and J by 4 bases, with 16 bases between the two germline ends. This CDR3 has 15 residues. Germline V gene data show CDR1 as SGHNT and CDR2 as YYREEE (reference sequence). The DNA of the CDR3 is TGTGCCAGCAGCCCCGGGACCCTCTTTTCAGATACGCAGTATTTT. This translates into CASSPGTLFSDTQYF. The full variable domain, completed using reference TRBV5-4 and TRBJ2-3, is ETGVTQSPTHLIKTRGQQVTLRCSSQSGHNTVSWYQQALGQGPQFIFQYYREEENGRGNFPPRFSGLQFPNYSSELNVNALELDDSALYLCASSPGTLFSDTQYFGPGTRLTVL.

The V call is TRBV3-1 (or the pseudogene TRBV3-2), the J call TRBJ2-4; D not certain. The germline CDR1 and CDR2 sequences are LGHDT and YNNKEL (reference sequence). The V and J ends lost 0 bases and 7 bases respectively, with 13 bases between them. CDR3 length: 15 residues. The DNA of the CDR3 is TGTGCCAGCAGCCAAGACCGCGTTCAGGCGAACATTCAGTACTTC. Translating gives CASSQDRVQANIQYF.

A few counts support this clone. The CDR3 DNA sequence: TGCGCCAGCAGCCCGGATACGGCAGGGCGATTTTATGGCTACACCTTC. Residues: CASSPDTAGRFYGYTF. The chain links TRBV5-1 to TRBJ1-2, with D maybe TRBD1 (5 bases). CDR3 length: 16 amino acids. Germline CDR1 reads SGHRS; CDR2 reads YFSETQ. V was shortened by 4 bases and J by 5 bases, with 21 bases between the two germline ends.

The genes are TRBV11-2 and TRBJ2-1, with D perhaps TRBD2 (6 bases). The V gene's germline CDR1 is SGHAT and CDR2 FQNNGV. The V and J ends lost 0 bases and 9 bases respectively, with 18 bases between them. The CDR3 is made up of 16 amino acids. The CDR3 here is CASSLEAGRMDGEQFF. In DNA, the CDR3 is TGTGCCAGCAGCTTAGAGGCAGGGAGGATGGATGGTGAGCAGTTCTTC.

The V gene is TRBV30, the J gene TRBJ2-4; D is unclear. Trimming took 1 base from V and 6 from J, leaving 7 bases between them. The CDR3 covers 12 residues. Per the germline V gene, CDR1 is GTSNPN and CDR2 is SVGIG (reference sequence). CDR3 sequence: CAWSAYRNIQYF. The DNA of the CDR3 is TGTGCCTGGAGTGCGTACCGAAACATTCAGTACTTC.

The rearrangement links TRBV7-8 to TRBJ2-3; 8 bases are shared with TRBD1. The CDR3 length is 17 residues. Unmatched junction bases numbered 10, after V lost 5 bases and J lost 0 bases. Germline V gene data show CDR1 as SGHVS and CDR2 as FQNEAQ. CDR3 nucleotide sequence: TGTGCCAGCAGCCCCCGAGGGACAGGAGCTAGCACAGATACGCAGTATTTT. This translates into CASSPRGTGASTDTQYF. Full variable domain (rest looked up from reference TRBV7-8 and TRBJ2-3): GAGVSQSPRYKVAKRGQDVALRCDPISGHVSLFWYQQALGQGPEFLTYFQNEAQLDKSGLPSDRFFAERPEGSVSTLKIQRTQQEDSAVYLCASSPRGTGASTDTQYFGPGTRLTVL.

The V and J genes are TRBV23-1 and TRBJ1-1, with 8 bases aligning to TRBD1. TRBV23-1 is filed as an ORF, its function uncertain. The CDR3 is 16 amino acids. Losses at the gene ends were 2 bases for V and 0 bases for J; bases not matched to a gene: 5. The CDR3 loop reads CASSQTDRGVNTEAFF. The CDR3 coding sequence is TGCGCCAGCAGTCAAACAGACAGGGGAGTGAACACTGAAGCTTTCTTT.

This chain joins TRBV2 and TRBJ1-1; D gene uncertain. V lost 7 bases and J 1 base, leaving 4 bases between the germline ends. The germline V gene has CDR1 SNHLY and CDR2 FYNNEI. CDR3 length: 11 residues. DNA of the CDR3: TGTGCCAGCAAGCCGAACACTGAAGCTTTCTTT. It specifies CASKPNTEAFF.

A single count supports this clone. The chain is built from TRBV30 and TRBJ1-4; D call uncertain. The CDR3 has 13 amino acids. Germline values: CDR1 GTSNPN, CDR2 SVGIG (reference sequence). V shed 1 base and J shed 8 bases, with 11 bases lying between them. This CDR3 reads CAWSGRAGEKLFF. The CDR3 nucleotides are TGTGCCTGGAGTGGGAGGGCCGGGGAAAAACTGTTTTTT.

The CDR3 loop is CASSLNHAYEQYF. The DNA of the CDR3 is TGTGCCAGCAGTTTAAACCACGCTTACGAGCAGTACTTC. The chain carries TRBV27 and TRBJ2-7; no reliable D call. Trimming stripped 2 bases from V and 4 bases from J, with 9 bases between. Germline CDR1 MNHEY, CDR2 SMNVEV (reference sequence). The length of the CDR3 is 13 residues.

The DNA for the CDR3 is TGTGCCAGTGGGACTAGCGGGAGTCGGTACGAGCAGTACTTC. Amino acid sequence: CASGTSGSRYEQYF. The rearrangement links TRBV19 to TRBJ2-7; 14 bases map to TRBD2. This CDR3 comprises 14 residues. V was pared by 8 bases and J by 4 bases, with 4 bases of the junction left unmatched. Germline CDR1 reads LNHDA; CDR2 reads SQIVND (reference sequence).